These 10 T cell receptor beta chains originate from one sample sequenced in a study of identical twins. TCRdb redid the calling of the 5' RACE reads with MiXCR, one entry per CDR3 protein. The table lists some 760,000 distinct CDR3 sequences, around a sixth of them singletons. The same specimen was also included in a second study, on T cells expressing NK-cell markers.

The material sequenced was PBMCs. The receptor set was obtained from a woman between 18 and 30 years old in good health.

The V gene is TRBV9, the J gene TRBJ1-6; D might be TRBD1 (6 bases). Trimming stripped 6 bases from V and 6 bases from J, with 16 bases between. The length of the CDR3 is 15 residues. CDR1 and CDR2 (germline): SGDLS, YYNGEE. For the CDR3, the DNA is TGTGCCAGCACCCTACTGGAGGGGGGTAATTCACCCCTCCACTTT. Its translation is CASTLLEGGNSPLHF.

The chain recombines TRBV6-1 with TRBJ1-5; TRBD1 might be the D (5 bases). Germline loops: CDR1 MNHNS, CDR2 SASEGT. Trimming removed 5 bases at V and 7 bases at J, with 18 bases between. The CDR3 is 15 residues long. Here the CDR3 DNA reads TGTGCCAGCAGTCCCATACGCCCGGGGGAACAGCCCCAGCATTTT. Its translation: CASSPIRPGEQPQHF.

The V gene is TRBV20-1, the J gene TRBJ2-1; 8 bases are shared with TRBD2. The germline CDR1 and CDR2 sequences are DFQATT and SNEGSKA (reference sequence). CDR3 length: 15 amino acids. The trim removed 4 bases at V and 4 bases at J, leaving 9 bases unmatched. DNA of the CDR3: TGCAGTGCTATGGCTCCGGGGGGGCGGTACAATGAGCAGTTCTTC. As protein: CSAMAPGGRYNEQFF.

V is TRBV4-3 and J is TRBJ2-3; D ambiguous. The CDR3 sequence is 15 residues long. Trimming shortened V by 0 bases and J by 0 bases, and 7 bases separated the two germline ends. Germline-derived CDR1 and CDR2 are LGHNA and YSLEER. As DNA, the CDR3 is TGCGCCAGCAGCCAAGATCCGCGGAGCACAGATACGCAGTATTTT. This encodes CASSQDPRSTDTQYF.

The chain is built from TRBV7-2 and TRBJ2-1, with no clear D. CDR3 size: 15 residues. Deletions cut 1 base from V and 7 bases from J, with 14 bases between. From germline, CDR1 is SGHTA and CDR2 FQGNSA. As DNA, the CDR3 is TGTGCCAGCAGCTTAGGGGGTAGTTGGTTTAATGAGCAGTTCTTC. Its protein is CASSLGGSWFNEQFF.

V usage is TRBV7-2 and J usage is TRBJ2-1, with 7 bases lining up with TRBD2. The CDR3 has 16 residues. Germline trimming cut 5 bases from V and 0 bases from J; bases unmatched to any gene: 7. From germline, CDR1 is SGHTA and CDR2 FQGNSA. The CDR3 DNA is TGTGCCAGCAGCCGCCAGGGCGGGAGCTCCTACAATGAGCAGTTCTTC. Translating gives CASSRQGGSSYNEQFF. Full variable domain (remainder filled in from reference TRBV7-2 and TRBJ2-1): GAGVSQSPSNKVTEKGKDVELRCDPISGHTALYWYRQSLGQGLEFLIYFQGNSAPDKSGLPSDRFSAERTGGSVSTLTIQRTQQEDSAVYLCASSRQGGSSYNEQFFGPGTRLTVL.

This clonotype was seen a few times. The V and J genes are TRBV30 and TRBJ2-3; the match to TRBD2 covers 16 bases. V was clipped by 0 bases and J by 4 bases; unmatched bases: 1. This CDR3 spans 16 amino acids. CDR1 GTSNPN and CDR2 SVGIG come from the germline V gene (reference sequence). Here the CDR3 DNA reads TGTGCCTGGAGTGTGGGACTAGCGGGAGGGCCAGATACGCAGTATTTT. This gives the protein CAWSVGLAGGPDTQYF.

This clonotype was counted between two and nine times. In DNA, the CDR3 is TGTGCCAGCAGCCCCCAGCGGGGTTTTACCGGGGAGCTGTTTTTT. This codes for CASSPQRGFTGELFF. The chain has TRBV7-6 and TRBJ2-2, with 7 positions matching TRBD2. J was trimmed by 5 bases and V by 5 bases; bases with no gene match: 8. Germline values: CDR1 SGHVS, CDR2 FNYEAQ. The CDR3 extends over 15 amino acids. Combining the CDR3 with reference TRBV7-6 and TRBJ2-2 gives the whole variable domain GAGVSQSPRYKVTKRGQDVALRCDPISGHVSLYWYRQALGQGPEFLTYFNYEAQQDKSGLPNDRFSAERPEGSISTLTIQRTEQRDSAMYRCASSPQRGFTGELFFGEGSRLTVL.

This clonotype was seen more than once but under ten times. This rearrangement joins TRBV4-1 to TRBJ1-2; 9 bases map to TRBD1. Germline loops: CDR1 MGHRA, CDR2 YSYEKL. The V gene end was trimmed by 2 bases and the J gene end by 0 bases; junction bases not matched to a gene: 4. The CDR3 loop spans 16 amino acids. The CDR3, as DNA: TGCGCCAGCAGCCAAATGGGACAGGGCGCTAACTATGGCTACACCTTC. It encodes CASSQMGQGANYGYTF.

The chain is built from TRBV12-5 and TRBJ2-3, with 12 nucleotides matching TRBD2. The germline V gene encodes CDR1 LGHNT and CDR2 FRNRAP. The J segment lost 1 base and the V segment lost 4 bases, leaving 3 bases of the junction unmatched. The CDR3 loop spans 16 amino acids. CDR3: CASGWRLAGGTDTQYF. In DNA, the CDR3 is TGTGCTAGTGGTTGGCGACTAGCGGGGGGCACAGATACGCAGTATTTT.